Presented here are 11 T cell receptor beta chains from one specimen sequenced in a study of cytomegalovirus exposure and HLA in healthy donors. Amplification used 60 Vbeta primers and 13 Jbeta primers. The method was immunoSEQ multiplex PCR; TCRdb's version includes in-frame clones alone and lacks a portion of them. The repertoire includes approximately 290,000 clones, approximately 80% of them detected once, and 0.3% to 0.35% sits in the top ten. Sequencing used PBMCs. All receptors derive from a girl aged 2-10 years in good health and CMV-seronegative.

CDR3 residues: CASSNSGVEWRSREKLFF. The CDR3 DNA reads as TGTGCCAGCAGCAATAGCGGGGTTGAGTGGCGGTCGCGGGAAAAACTGTTTTTT. V is TRBV7-9 and J is TRBJ1-4; D is uncertain. Per germline, CDR1 SEHNR and CDR2 FQNEAQ (reference sequence). V lost 5 bases, J lost 8 bases, and 27 bases lay in between. The CDR3 consists of 18 residues.

V is TRBV5-1 and J is TRBJ2-1; no firm D call. V lost 0 bases and J 0 bases, leaving 13 bases between the germline ends. This CDR3 is 17 amino acids long. The germline CDR1 and CDR2 sequences are SGHRS and YFSETQ. The CDR3 loop reads CASSLGEIRASYNEQFF. In DNA, the CDR3 is TGCGCCAGCAGCTTGGGAGAGATTCGAGCCTCCTACAATGAGCAGTTCTTC.

The chain joins TRBV7-3 to TRBJ1-1; the D gene is possibly TRBD1 (6 bases). CDR1 is SGHTA, CDR2 FQGTGA, per germline. Trimming removed 0 bases from V and 4 bases from J, with 12 bases in between. This CDR3 has 15 amino acids. In DNA form, the CDR3 reads TGTGCCAGCAGCTTAACCCCAGGGGCTGGCACTGAAGCTTTCTTT. This codes for CASSLTPGAGTEAFF.

The chain has TRBV4-2 and TRBJ2-1; 9 bases match TRBD2. The germline V gene has CDR1 LGHNA and CDR2 YNFKEQ. The CDR3 runs to 16 residues. J gave up 0 bases and V 0 bases, and 0 bases lay outside the gene matches. Written as DNA, the CDR3 is TGTGCCAGCAGCCAAGAAGCGGGGGGCTCCTACAATGAGCAGTTCTTC. Its translation: CASSQEAGGSYNEQFF.

The chain is built from TRBV21-1 and TRBJ1-1; the DNA was not used to check the table's D call, TRBD1. TRBV21-1 is tagged as a pseudogene. The CDR3 consists of 11 residues. CDR3 loop: CARDRGVEAFF. The DNA of the CDR3 is TGTGCCAGAGACAGGGGGGTTGAAGCTTTCTTT.

The chain employs TRBV4-2 and TRBJ1-2; D gene unclear. CDR1 is LGHNA, CDR2 YNFKEQ, per germline. Trimming took off 0 bases at V and 5 bases at J, with 4 bases between the two ends. The CDR3 has 12 amino acids. Here the CDR3 DNA reads TGTGCCAGCAGCCAAGACCTGTATGGCTACACCTTC. It encodes CASSQDLYGYTF.

This clone came up once. The chain links TRBV19 to TRBJ2-5; TRBD2 matches at 11 bases. The CDR3 is made up of 15 amino acids. The ends lost 7 bases at V and 3 bases at J; junction bases unmatched: 7. CDR1 is LNHDA and CDR2 is SQIVND in the germline V gene (reference sequence). CDR3 in amino acids: CASTPASGRKETQYF. The DNA of the CDR3 is TGTGCCAGTACCCCTGCTAGCGGGAGGAAAGAGACCCAGTACTTC. The entire variable domain, with the rest obtained from reference TRBV19 and TRBJ2-5, is as follows: DGGITQSPKYLFRKEGQNVTLSCEQNLNHDAMYWYRQDPGQGLRLIYYSQIVNDFQKGDIAEGYSVSREKKESFPLTVTSAQKNPTAFYLCASTPASGRKETQYFGPGTRLLVL.

V gene TRBV5-4 combines with J gene TRBJ2-5; TRBD2 agrees at 8 bases. The CDR3 totals 15 residues. Per the germline V gene, CDR1 is SGHNT and CDR2 is YYREEE (reference sequence). V was pared by 3 bases and J by 2 bases, with 6 bases of the junction left unmatched. The CDR3 DNA sequence: TGTGCCAGCAGCTGGGGGCGGGGGGCGCAAGAGACCCAGTACTTC. Amino acids: CASSWGRGAQETQYF.

This sequence joins TRBV10-3 and TRBJ2-1, with 12 bases that match TRBD2. This CDR3 comprises 14 residues. Germline CDR1 and CDR2: ENHRY and SYGVKD. V shed 6 bases, J shed 7 bases, and the junction held 4 bases outside the gene matches. CDR3 coding DNA: TGTGCCATCAGAGGGACTAGCGGGCGGAATGAGCAGTTCTTC. Translating it yields CAIRGTSGRNEQFF.

The chain uses TRBV7-3 and TRBJ2-1; TRBD2 agrees at 12 bases. The CDR3 loop spans 15 amino acids. Trimming cost V 5 bases and J 4 bases; bases outside gene matches: 3. Per the germline V gene, CDR1 is SGHTA and CDR2 is FQGTGA. CDR3: CASSAGLAGYNEQFF. The CDR3 DNA follows: TGTGCCAGCAGCGCGGGACTAGCGGGTTACAATGAGCAGTTCTTC.

The J gene is TRBJ2-1, the V gene TRBV6-5; D not resolved. Germline assignment: CDR1 MNHEY and CDR2 SVGAGI. Trimming took 6 bases from V and 5 from J, leaving 17 bases between them. The CDR3 is 15 amino acids. The CDR3 is CASSPVMSQNNEQFF. CDR3 coding DNA: TGTGCCAGCAGCCCCGTGATGAGTCAAAACAATGAGCAGTTCTTC.